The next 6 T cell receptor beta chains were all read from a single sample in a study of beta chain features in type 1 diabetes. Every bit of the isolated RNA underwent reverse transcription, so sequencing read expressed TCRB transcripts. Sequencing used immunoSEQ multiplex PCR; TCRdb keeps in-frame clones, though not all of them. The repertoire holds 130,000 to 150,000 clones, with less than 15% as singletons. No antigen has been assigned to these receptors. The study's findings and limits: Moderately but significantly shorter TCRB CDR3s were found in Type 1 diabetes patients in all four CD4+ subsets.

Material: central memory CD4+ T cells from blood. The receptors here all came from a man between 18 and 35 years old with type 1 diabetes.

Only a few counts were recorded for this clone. The CDR3 is CAWSRGQRYGEQFF. The DNA for the CDR3 is TGTGCCTGGAGTCGGGGACAGCGCTACGGGGAGCAGTTCTTC. This chain uses TRBV30 with TRBJ2-1, with 7 bases lining up with TRBD1. Per the germline V gene, CDR1 is GTSNPN and CDR2 is SVGIG (reference sequence). The CDR3 length is 14 residues. The trim removed 2 bases at V and 10 bases at J, leaving 11 bases unmatched.

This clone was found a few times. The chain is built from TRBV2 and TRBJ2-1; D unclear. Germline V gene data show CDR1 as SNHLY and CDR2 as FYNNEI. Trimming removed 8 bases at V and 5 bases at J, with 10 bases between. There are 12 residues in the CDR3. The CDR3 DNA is TGTGCCAGCGACGTGGCAAACAATGAGCAGTTCTTC. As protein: CASDVANNEQFF.

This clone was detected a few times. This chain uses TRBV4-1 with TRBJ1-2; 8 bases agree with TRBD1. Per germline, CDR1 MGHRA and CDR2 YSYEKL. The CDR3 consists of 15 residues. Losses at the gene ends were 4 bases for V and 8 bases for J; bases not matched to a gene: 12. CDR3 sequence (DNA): TGCGCCAGCAGCCCAACCCAGGGGGCTCTAGAAGGCTACACCTTC. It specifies CASSPTQGALEGYTF.

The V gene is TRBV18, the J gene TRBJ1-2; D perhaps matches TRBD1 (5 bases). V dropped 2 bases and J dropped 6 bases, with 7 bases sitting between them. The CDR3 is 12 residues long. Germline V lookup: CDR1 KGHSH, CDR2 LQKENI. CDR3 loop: CASSPTRDGYTF. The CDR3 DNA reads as TGTGCCAGCTCACCAACCAGGGATGGCTACACCTTC.

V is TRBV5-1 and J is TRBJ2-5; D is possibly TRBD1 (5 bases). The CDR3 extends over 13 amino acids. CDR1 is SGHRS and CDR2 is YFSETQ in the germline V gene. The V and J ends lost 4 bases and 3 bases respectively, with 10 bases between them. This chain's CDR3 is CASSDGAEETQYF. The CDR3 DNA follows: TGCGCCAGCAGCGATGGGGCGGAAGAGACCCAGTACTTC.

The CDR3 here is CASSPGQTVGYTF. DNA of the CDR3: TGTGCCAGCTCGCCTGGACAGACGGTCGGCTACACCTTC. The V call is TRBV18, the J call TRBJ1-2, with TRBD1 as a possible D gene (6 bases). Looked up from germline, CDR1 is KGHSH and CDR2 is LQKENI. Trimming pared 6 bases from V and 8 bases from J, leaving 16 bases between. The CDR3 contains 13 residues.